This T cell receptor beta chain was sequenced for a study of a mutant IDH1 vaccine in newly diagnosed glioma (dated by TCRdb to the early 2020s). In terms of the full investigation: Vaccination began 4-6 weeks after radiotherapy alone, or alongside temozolomide cycles in the chemotherapy-containing groups. Of the roughly 30 treated patients, approximately 62% were male and roughly 38% were female, and a mean age of approximately 40 years was recorded. Prior to enrollment, standard therapy consisting of radiotherapy alone, temozolomide alone, or radiochemotherapy with temozolomide had been administered to patients, with the combination being received by most patients. The week-35 safety follow-up took place at visit V12, and the week-47 end of study took place at visit V13. Peripheral blood samples were drawn at six visits, namely V03 (baseline), V05, V07, V10, V12 and V13. Longitudinal TCRB deep sequencing was performed for about two dozen treated patients wherever samples were available for exploratory analyses.

From the cysteine up to the phenylalanine, the CDR3 has a length of 16 residues. Of all the DNA, just the CDR3 is kept, 48 bases in frame from base 1. V lost 4 bases and J lost 9 bases; the stretch between them is 22 bases long. CDR1 and CDR2 are read off the germline V gene as SGHTA and FQGNSA. Library creation used the immunoSEQ multiplex PCR assay. Rearranged TCR beta chain sequences were amplified using the hsTCRB Kit according to the manufacturer's protocol. Sequencing of TCRB libraries was carried out on an Illumina MiSeq. On the study's bioinformatics: Demultiplexing, trimming and gene mapping were performed with the kit vendor's proprietary platform. Here the immuneACCESS table is served through TCRdb, limited to in-frame sequences with V and J called. Missing clones are a known gap in these copies; in checked studies unresolved V genes cover under half, and the rest lacks a known reason. V, J and clone size are those of that table, while D and trimming were read from the DNA. The sample table shows about 32,000 clones, and approximately 78% are seen once. The ten largest clonotypes hold about 11% of the sample.

On the study overall, not on this receptor specifically: Vaccine-induced immune responses across multiple MHC alleles were detected in over 85% of patients. According to the authors, sample limitations meant that analyses of patient blood samples could not be reproduced. PBMC samples for TCRB deep sequencing were selected based on availability. Pseudoprogression appeared unrelated to alterations in the top peripheral T cell clonotypes detected by TCRB sequencing.

On this clone itself: Its antigen is currently not known. Base-call qualities are not available, and no considerably larger clone is one nucleotide away.

Taken with the paper, the label for time point translates to: week 35, safety follow-up. Each vaccine dose, consisting of 300 ug of a 20-mer mutant IDH1 peptide in Montanide, was administered subcutaneously with topical imiquimod. Eight vaccinations were administered to patients in weeks 1, 3, 5, 7, 11, 15, 19 and 23, corresponding to visits V03 through V10. Newly diagnosed WHO grade 3 or 4 IDH1-mutant astrocytomas showing loss of nuclear ATRX were present in the donors. The samples were drawn from NOA16, a multicentre, single-arm, open-label phase I trial in Germany that tested a mutant IDH1 peptide vaccine in humans for the first time. Genomic DNA for TCRB sequencing was isolated from EDTA blood with the DNeasy Blood and Tissue Kit.

Sequencing was performed on PBMCs, taken from a glioma patient whose treatment included an IDH1 peptide vaccine. The chain was built from TRBV7-2 and TRBJ2-1; the D gene cannot be resolved reliably. The receptor was isolated from a middle-aged woman with glioma. The CDR3 in this case is CASSSLPSGRPGEQFF. The DNA sequence follows: TGTGCCAGCAGCTCATTGCCTTCTGGGCGACCCGGTGAGCAGTTCTTC.